The 20 T cell receptor beta chains presented below share a single source sample, sequenced in a study of cytomegalovirus exposure and HLA in healthy donors. The PCR contained 60 Vbeta and 13 Jbeta primers. TCRdb's table, derived via immunoSEQ multiplex PCR, lists solely in-frame clones and lacks some. The data hold some 150,000 clones, with roughly 85% observed a single time. The source material was PBMCs. Receptors originate from a young woman in good health and CMV-seronegative.

CDR3 nucleotide sequence: TGTGCCAGCAGTCGTCGACCGGGACTAGCGGAGCAGTTCTTC. Its protein product is CASSRRPGLAEQFF. This chain connects TRBV7-7 to TRBJ2-1; 10 positions match TRBD2. The CDR3 contains 14 residues. Unmatched junction bases numbered 9, after V lost 6 bases and J lost 10 bases. Germline CDR1 and CDR2: SSHAT and FNYEAQ (reference sequence).

To note about this clone: In this CDR3 the conserved last residue, phenylalanine or tryptophan, is missing, so a read error is likely. The DNA for the CDR3 is TGTGCCAGCAGCATGACAGGGGCAGATACGCAGTATGTT. It yields the protein CASSMTGADTQYV. The chain links TRBV28 to TRBJ2-3; 8 bases map to TRBD1. Germline V lookup: CDR1 MDHEN, CDR2 SYDVKM. The CDR3 runs to 13 residues. V was clipped by 6 bases and J by 4 bases; unmatched bases: 3.

This chain connects TRBV16 to TRBJ2-7; D uncertain. Germline V gene lookup returns CDR1 KGHSY and CDR2 FQNENV. The CDR3 totals 13 residues. V was clipped by 5 bases and J by 2 bases, with 10 bases between them. CDR3 sequence: CASSFMRTYEQYF. CDR3 bases: TGTGCCAGCAGCTTTATGCGAACCTACGAGCAGTACTTC.

The chain recombines TRBV15 with TRBJ2-2; 7 positions agree with TRBD1. This CDR3 region has 16 residues. Germline V gives CDR1 LNHNV, CDR2 YYDKDF (reference sequence). V shed 3 bases, J shed 4 bases, and the junction held 8 bases outside the gene matches. The CDR3 sequence: CATSRRTGVGTGELFF. CDR3 in DNA: TGTGCCACCAGCAGGCGAACAGGGGTGGGCACCGGGGAGCTGTTTTTT.

The J gene is TRBJ1-2, the V gene TRBV27, with 8 bases fitting TRBD1. Germline V gene sequence: CDR1 MNHEY, CDR2 SMNVEV (reference sequence). Trimming took 6 bases from V and 5 from J; bases not matched to a gene: 11. This CDR3 has 15 residues. In DNA, the CDR3 is TGTGCCAGCAGCCCTGGACAGGGTGTGTGGTATGGCTACACCTTC. Its protein product is CASSPGQGVWYGYTF.

The chain couples TRBV5-1 to TRBJ2-5, with D unresolved. The germline CDR1 and CDR2 sequences are SGHRS and YFSETQ. Trimming removed 0 bases from V and 5 bases from J, with 8 bases in between. CDR3 size: 13 residues. CDR3 residues: CASSLEARETQYF. CDR3 bases: TGCGCCAGCAGCTTGGAGGCGAGGGAGACCCAGTACTTC.

This chain connects TRBV11-2 to TRBJ2-7, with 8 bases matching TRBD2. The germline V gene encodes CDR1 SGHAT and CDR2 FQNNGV. CDR3 size: 17 residues. V lost 4 bases and J lost 3; bases outside the gene matches: 14. CDR3 region: CASSSRGSGTPFYEQYF. The CDR3 DNA sequence: TGTGCCAGCAGCTCGCGGGGTAGCGGGACGCCTTTCTACGAGCAGTACTTC.

The V and J genes are TRBV18 and TRBJ1-2, with TRBD1 matching over 7 bases. Germline lookup yields CDR1 KGHSH and CDR2 LQKENI. CDR3 length: 13 amino acids. V lost 4 bases to trimming and J lost 8 bases; unmatched junction nucleotides: 7. The DNA for the CDR3 is TGTGCCAGCTCACAGACAGGGAGTCAGGGCTACACCTTC. As protein: CASSQTGSQGYTF.

V gene TRBV5-6 combines with J gene TRBJ2-3; 7 bases match TRBD2. Germline V CDR1 and CDR2: SGHDT, YYEEEE. The CDR3 runs to 13 residues. With 4 bases clipped from V and 6 bases from J, the junction kept 5 bases outside the gene matches. CDR3 loop: CASSGDYADTQYF. CDR3 coding DNA: TGTGCCAGCAGCGGGGACTACGCCGATACGCAGTATTTT.

The gene calls are TRBV6-6 and TRBJ2-3, with 9 nucleotides matching TRBD1. Germline V CDR1 and CDR2: MNHNY, SVGAGI (reference sequence). After removal of 6 bases from V and 6 bases from J, the junction contained 10 bases not matched to a gene. This CDR3 has 15 residues. The CDR3 loop reads CASSPDRGYYDTQYF. CDR3 DNA sequence: TGTGCCAGCAGCCCCGACAGGGGGTACTATGATACGCAGTATTTT.

The chain carries TRBV2 and TRBJ1-1; the D gene is possibly TRBD1 (6 bases). CDR1 SNHLY and CDR2 FYNNEI come from the germline V gene. Between the trimmed V and J ends, which lost 5 bases and 9 bases, there was a span of 13 bases. The CDR3 sequence is 12 residues long. CDR3 DNA: TGTGCCAGCAGTAAGGACAGAGGTAAAGCTTTCTTT. Protein product: CASSKDRGKAFF.

The chain is built from TRBV9 and TRBJ1-1; D gene uncertain. The CDR3 has 14 residues. Per the germline V gene, CDR1 is SGDLS and CDR2 is YYNGEE. Trimming removed 0 bases from V and 3 bases from J, with 9 bases in between. The chain's CDR3 is CASSVVGGHTEAFF. The CDR3 DNA is TGTGCCAGCAGCGTAGTGGGAGGGCACACTGAAGCTTTCTTT.

The chain is built from TRBV4-1 and TRBJ1-3; D possibly corresponds to TRBD1 (5 bases). V shed 0 bases and J shed 0 bases, with 9 bases lying between them. This CDR3 is built from 16 residues. Germline V gene data show CDR1 as MGHRA and CDR2 as YSYEKL. The CDR3, as DNA: TGCGCCAGCAGCCAAGATTGGGGCGTCTCTGGAAACACCATATATTTT. Protein sequence: CASSQDWGVSGNTIYF.

This clone was seen only a few times. The rearrangement uses TRBV10-1 and TRBJ1-1; the D gene is possibly TRBD1 (6 bases). CDR1 WNHNN and CDR2 SYGVQD come from the germline V gene (reference sequence). V lost 2 bases to trimming and J lost 4 bases, with 11 bases between them. The CDR3 loop spans 14 amino acids. The chain's CDR3 is CASSESGQTTEAFF. The CDR3 DNA reads TGCGCCAGCAGTGAGAGTGGACAGACCACTGAAGCTTTCTTT.

The chain is built from TRBV25-1 and TRBJ2-1; 7 nucleotides agree with TRBD2. J gave up 4 bases and V 3 bases, and 12 bases lay outside the gene matches. CDR3 size: 17 residues. CDR1 and CDR2 (germline): MGHDK, SYGVNS. The CDR3 is CASSETMGGRGYNEQFF. Written as DNA, the CDR3 is TGTGCCAGCAGTGAGACGATGGGCGGGAGAGGTTACAATGAGCAGTTCTTC.

The CDR3 loop reads CASSSYRGEQYF. CDR3 in DNA: TGTGCCAGCAGCTCCTACCGGGGGGAGCAGTACTTC. This chain connects TRBV7-3 to TRBJ2-7, with a weak D call TRBD2 (6 bases). The germline V gene has CDR1 SGHTA and CDR2 FQGTGA. The CDR3 runs 12 residues. V gave up 4 bases and J gave up 7 bases, with 11 bases separating them.

V gene TRBV18 combines with J gene TRBJ1-5; 8 bases align to TRBD1. The ends lost 3 bases at V and 6 bases at J; junction bases unmatched: 4. This CDR3 comprises 14 residues. Germline CDR1 and CDR2: KGHSH and LQKENI. CDR3: CASSPGQGSQPQHF. The CDR3 DNA reads as TGTGCCAGCTCACCTGGACAGGGTAGTCAGCCCCAGCATTTT.

This clone was recorded a few times. The chain recombines TRBV7-2 with TRBJ2-6, with 10 bases matching TRBD1. V was clipped by 1 base and J by 0 bases; unmatched bases: 3. This CDR3 spans 18 amino acids. Germline V gene lookup returns CDR1 SGHTA and CDR2 FQGNSA. CDR3 in DNA: TGTGCCAGCAGCTTAGGACAGGGGGCAATCTCTGGGGCCAACGTCCTGACTTTC. This sequence encodes CASSLGQGAISGANVLTF.

The V and J genes are TRBV19 and TRBJ1-2, with unresolved D. Trimming pared 5 bases from V and 4 bases from J, leaving 17 bases between. This CDR3 contains 15 residues. Germline CDR1 and CDR2: LNHDA and SQIVND (reference sequence). This chain's CDR3 is CASSFLGLQAYGYTF. The CDR3 nucleotides are TGTGCCAGTAGTTTCCTTGGGTTGCAGGCCTATGGCTACACCTTC. Variable domain in full (rest from reference TRBV19 and TRBJ1-2): DGGITQSPKYLFRKEGQNVTLSCEQNLNHDAMYWYRQDPGQGLRLIYYSQIVNDFQKGDIAEGYSVSREKKESFPLTVTSAQKNPTAFYLCASSFLGLQAYGYTFGSGTRLTVV.

In this sample, this clone turned up once. The CDR3 loop reads CAISDGGYEQYF. CDR3 in DNA: TGTGCCATCAGTGATGGGGGCTACGAGCAGTACTTC. V usage is TRBV10-3 and J usage is TRBJ2-5; D is possibly TRBD1 or TRBD2 (5 bases each). The J call is in doubt because the DNA end fits TRBJ2-7 better. The CDR3 loop spans 12 amino acids. Per the germline V gene, CDR1 is ENHRY and CDR2 is SYGVKD.